These T cell receptor beta chains were read from a single sample in a study of T cell repertoires in aging, cancer and after chemotherapy. TCRdb called the multiplex PCR reads again in MiXCR, with one record for every CDR3 protein. The sample holds fewer than 4,500 distinct CDR3 sequences, 35% to 50% seen once. The sequenced material came from blood. The receptors come from a human donor with a blood cancer. The CDR3 runs from the conserved cysteine through the conserved F or W. D genes are given only for firm matches. Clone size, where shown, is once, few, many, or a class for clones that have expanded.

TRBJ2-7	NA	TRBV6-5	NA	TGTGCCAGCAGTCGATCCTTCACGAGAGGGAGATTACCGGAGCAGTACTTC	CASSRSFTRGRLPEQYF
TRBJ2-6	large	TRBV19	NA	TGTGCCAGTAGTATCGGCAGGGGGGGACGAAGCTCTGGGGCCAACGTCCTGACTTTC	CASSIGRGGRSSGANVLTF
TRBJ1-3	NA	TRBV7-2	NA	TGTGCCAGCAGCCTCCGACGGTTAAGCTCTGGAAACACCATATATTTT	CASSLRRLSSGNTIYF
TRBJ2-3	NA	TRBV5-5	NA	TGCGCCAGCAGCTTGTGGGGTTCCTCTAGCACAGATACGCAGTATTTT	CASSLWGSSSTDTQYF
TRBJ2-3	NA	TRBV24-1	NA	TGTGCCACCAGTACCTACGGAGAGAGAGATACGCAGTATTTT	CATSTYGERDTQYF
TRBJ2-7	NA	TRBV18	TRBD2	TGTGCCAGCTCACCAAGCCCTAGCGGGACAAATATCGAGCAGTACTTC	CASSPSPSGTNIEQYF
TRBJ2-7	NA	TRBV20-1	NA	TGCAGTGCCCAGGGGGTAGCGGGATCCCTGAACGAGCAGTACTTC	CSAQGVAGSLNEQYF
TRBJ1-2	NA	TRBV6-5	TRBD1	TGTGCCAGCAGCCCCCTATTCCGGGACAGATTTAACTATGGCTACACCTTC	CASSPLFRDRFNYGYTF
TRBJ2-1	NA	TRBV7-9	NA	TGTGCCAGCCTCGCAGGGACGAGCTCCTACAATGAGCAGTTCTTC	CASLAGTSSYNEQFF
TRBJ2-1	NA	TRBV14	NA	TGTGCCAGCAGCCAAGTCGGGAGCTTGGGAAATGAGCAGTTCTTC	CASSQVGSLGNEQFF
TRBJ2-3	NA	TRBV5-1	NA	TGCGCCAGCAGCTTTCAGGGGCAGGCAAGAGGGGATACGCAGTATTTT	CASSFQGQARGDTQYF
TRBJ2-1	few	TRBV15	NA	TGTGCCACCAGCACGATTCGAAACCCCACCGATGAGCAGTTCTTC	CATSTIRNPTDEQFF
TRBJ1-6	NA	TRBV21-1	NA	TGTGCCAGCAGCAAAGCGCTTTGGGTGTTAGGGAGTGACAATTCACCCCTCCACTTT	CASSKALWVLGSDNSPLHF
TRBJ2-4	NA	TRBV10-1	NA	TGCGCCAGCGCCAGGGGGGAAGAGGACATTCAGTACTTC	CASARGEEDIQYF
TRBJ2-7	medium-sized	TRBV29-1	NA	TGCAGCGCGGAGACAGGACTCTCCTACGAGCAGTACTTC	CSAETGLSYEQYF
TRBJ2-3	NA	TRBV12-3/TRBV12-4	NA	TGTGCCAGCAGTTTTTATAGCACTGATACGCAGTATTTT	CASSFYSTDTQYF
TRBJ2-5	once	TRBV20-1	NA	TGCAGTGCTAGGGACAGTATACAAGAGACCCAGTACTTC	CSARDSIQETQYF
TRBJ1-4	NA	TRBV6-5	NA	TGTGCCAGCTCACTCGGAACTGGACAGTGGAGGTCTAATGAAAAACTGTTTTTT	CASSLGTGQWRSNEKLFF
TRBJ1-2	NA	TRBV7-9	NA	TGTGCCAGCAGCTTATTTGGGGAGCGGTATGGCTACACCTTC	CASSLFGERYGYTF
TRBJ1-5	NA	TRBV19	NA	TGTGCCAGTACCCGTGATTTAAGGGGGTCCCAGCATTTT	CASTRDLRGSQHF
TRBJ2-1	NA	TRBV27	NA	TGTGCCAGCAGTTTATCGGCCCTCACCTACAATGAGCAGTTCTTC	CASSLSALTYNEQFF
TRBJ2-5	few	TRBV30	NA	TGTGCCTGGAGTCAAACGGGGAAGACCCAGTACTTC	CAWSQTGKTQYF
TRBJ2-5	NA	TRBV13	TRBD1	TGTGCCAGCAGAACTGGACAGGGCTGGGGGACCCAGTACTTC	CASRTGQGWGTQYF
TRBJ2-1	few	TRBV12-3/TRBV12-4	NA	TGTGCCAGCAGTTTCATGAGCATCCATGAGCAGTTCTTC	CASSFMSIHEQFF
TRBJ2-1	NA	TRBV20-1	TRBD1	TGCAGTGCCGACCCCGGGACAGGGAACAATGAGCAGTTCTTC	CSADPGTGNNEQFF
TRBJ2-1	NA	TRBV6-5	NA	TGTGCCACCCACGGCCGGGGGAGTGATTACAATGAGCAGTTCTTC	CATHGRGSDYNEQFF
TRBJ2-1	few	TRBV7-9	NA	TGTGCCAGCAAGGTAGAGGGCTCCTACAATGAGCAGTTCTTC	CASKVEGSYNEQFF
TRBJ2-3	medium-sized	TRBV30	TRBD2	TGTGCCTGGAGTGGAGGGACTAGCGCCTCAGATACGCAGTATTTT	CAWSGGTSASDTQYF
TRBJ2-3	NA	TRBV6-2/TRBV6-3	TRBD2	TGTGCCAGCAGTTACGGGCTAGCGGGAGGGCCCAGCACAGATACGCAGTATTTT	CASSYGLAGGPSTDTQYF
TRBJ1-3	few	TRBV12-3/TRBV12-4	NA	TGTGCCAGCAGCTTAGCCTTTCAAACCCCGGACTGCCCCAAAGGAAACACCATATATTTT	CASSLAFQTPDCPKGNTIYF
TRBJ1-1	few	TRBV6-5	NA	TGTGCCAGCAGTCTAAAACCCAGGGTGACTGAAGCTTTCTTT	CASSLKPRVTEAFF
TRBJ1-5	NA	TRBV18	NA	TGTGCCAGCTCACCCCTCGACAATCAGCCCCAGCATTTT	CASSPLDNQPQHF
TRBJ1-6	few	TRBV5-4	TRBD1	TGTGCCAGCAGCTCGACAGGGTTCCTCCACTTT	CASSSTGFLHF
TRBJ2-2	few	TRBV12-3/TRBV12-4	TRBD1	TGTGCCAGCTTGACCGAGGGGGCCACCGGGGAGCTGTTTTTT	CASLTEGATGELFF
TRBJ2-3	medium-sized	TRBV19	TRBD2	TGTGCCAGTAGTACCGGACTAGCTCACCTAGATACGCAGTATTTT	CASSTGLAHLDTQYF
TRBJ2-5	NA	TRBV5-1	NA	TGCGCCAGCAGGGGGGCGGAAACGGGAGAGACCCAGTACTTC	CASRGAETGETQYF
TRBJ2-5	NA	TRBV29-1	TRBD2	TGCAGCGGCGCGGGCGCGGGAGGGCCTGAGACCCAGTACTTC	CSGAGAGGPETQYF
TRBJ2-5	few	TRBV5-6	NA	TGTGCCAGCAGCTTCGGAGACATAACGGAGACCCAGTACTTC	CASSFGDITETQYF
TRBJ2-7	few	TRBV30	NA	TGTGCCTGGAGTGACTTATCCGTTTACGAGCAGTACTTC	CAWSDLSVYEQYF
TRBJ1-5	few	TRBV19	NA	TGTGCCAGTAGTATAGATCTCCGGGACACGAAGCATTTT	CASSIDLRDTKHF
TRBJ2-1	NA	TRBV7-9	TRBD2	TGTGCCAGCAGCCCGGGGACTAGCGGGGTGCGGCAGTTCTTC	CASSPGTSGVRQFF
TRBJ1-4	few	TRBV18	TRBD1	TGTGCCAGCTCACCGGGACAGTGGGATGAAAAACTGTTTTTT	CASSPGQWDEKLFF
TRBJ2-2	NA	TRBV7-9	TRBD2	TGTGCCAGCAACGGACTAGAGGGGTCCGGGGAGCTGTTTTTT	CASNGLEGSGELFF
TRBJ1-2	few	TRBV5-6	NA	TGTGCCAGCAGCCTACAGGGCTATGGCTACACCTTC	CASSLQGYGYTF